This is a list of T cell receptor beta chains from one sample in a study of blood T cell repertoires in COVID-19. The method was immunoSEQ multiplex PCR; TCRdb's version includes in-frame clones alone and lacks a portion of them. The data contain under 250,000 clones, 85% of them seen just once; the ten biggest clones take up approximately 5%. Sequenced sample: peripheral blood. These receptor sequences come from a man in his fifties or sixties with COVID-19, enrolled during active disease. CDR3s include the opening cysteine and the closing phenylalanine or tryptophan. The D gene is left open where the match is weak. Expanded clones are given a class, and other clones once, few, many or no size at all.

NA	TRBV3-1/TRBV3-2	NA	TRBJ2-1	CASSQISLGTRKQANEQFF	TGTGCCAGCAGCCAAATTTCACTCGGGACAAGGAAACAAGCGAATGAGCAGTTCTTC
NA	TRBV11-2	NA	TRBJ2-1	CASSREATSYNEQFF	TGTGCCAGCAGCCGTGAAGCTACCTCCTACAATGAGCAGTTCTTC
NA	TRBV6-2/TRBV6-3	TRBD1	TRBJ1-5	CASSLRGHQPQHF	TGTGCCAGCAGTCTGAGGGGGCATCAGCCCCAGCATTTT
NA	TRBV4-2	TRBD2	TRBJ2-5	CASSPAARSGGAQETQYF	TGTGCCAGCAGCCCCGCAGCGAGGAGCGGGGGAGCTCAAGAGACCCAGTACTTC
once	TRBV28	TRBD1	TRBJ2-7	CASTPPGGSVVGHEQYF	TGTGCCAGCACCCCCCCAGGGGGCTCAGTGGTCGGACACGAGCAGTACTTC
NA	TRBV24-1	TRBD2	TRBJ2-3	CATMGTSGGEDTQYF	TGTGCCACCATGGGGACTAGCGGGGGAGAGGATACGCAGTATTTT
NA	TRBV2	TRBD1	TRBJ1-6	CASSGGQGANSPLHF	TGTGCCAGCAGCGGGGGACAGGGGGCTAATTCACCCCTCCACTTT
few	TRBV27	TRBD1	TRBJ1-2	CASSSRDRGIYGYTF	TGTGCCAGCAGTTCAAGGGACAGGGGGATCTATGGCTACACCTTC
NA	TRBV7-9	TRBD1	TRBJ2-3	CASSFTGGPDTQYF	TGTGCCAGCAGCTTCACAGGGGGCCCAGATACGCAGTATTTT
NA	TRBV18	TRBD1	TRBJ2-1	CASSPMTGRRDEQFF	TGTGCCAGCTCACCAATGACAGGGAGACGCGATGAGCAGTTCTTC
NA	TRBV5-1	TRBD1	TRBJ2-2	CASSGQVAGELFF	TGCGCCAGCAGCGGACAGGTGGCCGGGGAGCTGTTTTTT
few	TRBV7-2	NA	TRBJ2-7	CASSLGAGYEQYF	TGTGCCAGCAGCTTAGGGGCGGGCTACGAGCAGTACTTC
NA	TRBV19	NA	TRBJ2-2	CASSEGQLELFF	TGTGCCAGTAGTGAAGGACAATTGGAGCTGTTTTTT
NA	TRBV7-3	TRBD2	TRBJ2-1	CASSLSGGGAPYNEQFF	TGTGCCAGCAGCTTATCGGGCGGGGGGGCCCCCTACAATGAGCAGTTCTTC
NA	TRBV6-5	NA	TRBJ2-7	CASSYHPRDNYEQYF	TGTGCCAGCAGTTACCATCCCCGGGACAACTACGAGCAGTACTTC
NA	TRBV20-1	TRBD2	TRBJ2-3	CSASLVAGFTDTQYF	TGCAGTGCTAGTCTGGTAGCGGGGTTCACAGATACGCAGTATTTT
NA	TRBV4-1	NA	TRBJ1-5	CASSQGAGYSNQPQHF	TGCGCCAGCAGCCAAGGGGCAGGGTATAGCAATCAGCCCCAGCATTTT
NA	TRBV4-1	TRBD2	TRBJ2-7	CASSLGTSASYEQYF	TGCGCCAGCAGCCTAGGGACTAGCGCCTCCTACGAGCAGTACTTC
NA	TRBV30	TRBD2	TRBJ2-3	CAWSVSSGGADTQYF	TGTGCCTGGAGTGTTAGTAGCGGGGGGGCAGATACGCAGTATTTT
NA	TRBV20-1	NA	TRBJ2-1	CSASSAGSYNEQFF	TGCAGTGCTAGTTCCGCGGGGAGCTACAATGAGCAGTTCTTC
NA	TRBV5-6	NA	TRBJ2-7	CASSFGPTYEQYF	TGTGCCAGCAGCTTTGGGCCTACCTACGAGCAGTACTTC
few	TRBV30	TRBD1	TRBJ1-2	CAWSVKTGGGYGYTF	TGTGCCTGGAGTGTGAAAACAGGGGGCGGCTATGGCTACACCTTC
NA	TRBV12-3/TRBV12-4	TRBD1	TRBJ1-4	CASLDRAGEKLFF	TGTGCCAGTCTAGACAGGGCGGGTGAAAAACTGTTTTTT
NA	TRBV3-1/TRBV3-2	NA	TRBJ1-1	CASSQETRGTEAFF	TGTGCCAGCAGCCAAGAAACCCGAGGGACTGAAGCTTTCTTT
NA	TRBV7-9	NA	TRBJ2-2	CASSLQTGPTGELFF	TGTGCCAGCAGCCTACAGACAGGTCCCACCGGGGAGCTGTTTTTT
NA	TRBV19	TRBD1	TRBJ1-6	CASSIVGQSLYNSPLHF	TGTGCCAGTAGTATAGTGGGACAGAGCCTCTATAATTCACCCCTCCACTTT
NA	TRBV13	NA	TRBJ2-7	CASSLAGIYEQYF	TGTGCCAGCAGCTTAGCAGGGATCTACGAGCAGTACTTC
NA	TRBV14	NA	TRBJ1-6	CASSQQGFNSPLHF	TGTGCCAGCAGCCAGCAGGGGTTTAATTCACCCCTCCACTTT
NA	TRBV5-1	TRBD1	TRBJ2-2	CASSLEGAGDTGELFF	TGCGCCAGCAGCTTGGAGGGGGCAGGGGACACCGGGGAGCTGTTTTTT
NA	TRBV28	NA	TRBJ1-1	CASKTSFIGPEAFF	TGTGCCAGCAAAACAAGCTTTATTGGCCCGGAGGCTTTCTTT
once	TRBV19	NA	TRBJ1-2	CASSTTANYGYTF	TGTGCCAGTAGTACGACAGCTAACTATGGCTACACCTTC
few	TRBV5-6	TRBD2	TRBJ2-7	CASSLLRTSSYEQYF	TGTGCCAGCAGCTTGCTCAGGACTAGCTCCTACGAGCAGTACTTC
NA	TRBV3-1/TRBV3-2	TRBD1	TRBJ1-2	CASSPQGQANYGYTF	TGTGCCAGCAGCCCACAGGGGCAAGCTAACTATGGCTACACCTTC
NA	TRBV27	TRBD1	TRBJ1-1	CASRYRPGQGQTGTEAFF	TGTGCCAGCAGATATCGACCGGGACAGGGGCAAACGGGCACTGAAGCTTTCTTT
NA	TRBV6-4	TRBD2	TRBJ2-1	CASSDRPSGGIEQFF	TGTGCCAGCAGTGACCGGCCTAGCGGGGGGATTGAGCAGTTCTTC
NA	TRBV7-2	NA	TRBJ2-1	CASSSGLRYNEQFF	TGTGCCAGCAGCTCGGGTCTTCGTTACAATGAGCAGTTCTTC
NA	TRBV4-2	TRBD2	TRBJ2-3	CASSQDRGLAGGQLTDTQYF	TGTGCCAGCAGCCAAGATCGCGGGCTAGCGGGGGGACAACTAACAGATACGCAGTATTTT
NA	TRBV4-3	TRBD1	TRBJ1-6	CASSQVRGQNSPLHF	TGCGCCAGCAGCCAAGTCAGGGGGCAAAATTCACCCCTCCACTTT
NA	TRBV15	TRBD1	TRBJ1-2	CATSLGQSPPYGYTF	TGTGCCACCAGCTTGGGACAGTCACCTCCCTATGGCTACACCTTC
NA	TRBV3-1/TRBV3-2	NA	TRBJ2-6	CASSQFLAGANVLTF	TGTGCCAGCAGCCAATTCCTAGCTGGGGCCAACGTCCTGACTTTC
NA	TRBV2	NA	TRBJ1-2	CASPTGQTF	TGTGCCAGCCCAACCGGACAGACCTTC
NA	TRBV2	NA	TRBJ1-3	CASSEVNSGSGNTIYF	TGTGCCAGCAGTGAAGTTAACTCGGGCTCTGGAAACACCATATATTTT
NA	TRBV10-3	TRBD1	TRBJ2-1	CAISGDTGGKHSYNEQFF	TGTGCCATCAGTGGGGACACAGGGGGCAAACACTCCTACAATGAGCAGTTCTTC
NA	TRBV28	TRBD2	TRBJ2-7	CASIQRAGGTYEQYF	TGTGCCAGCATCCAGAGAGCGGGGGGGACCTACGAGCAGTACTTC
NA	TRBV5-1	TRBD1	TRBJ2-7	CASSLSTGGVEQYF	TGCGCCAGCAGCCTGTCGACAGGGGGCGTAGAGCAGTACTTC
NA	TRBV6-2/TRBV6-3	NA	TRBJ1-1	CASSYSWGVNTEAFF	TGTGCCAGCAGTTACTCATGGGGGGTGAACACTGAAGCTTTCTTT
NA	TRBV20-1	NA	TRBJ1-2	CSAATGQWNTF	TGCAGTGCCGCTACCGGACAATGGAACACCTTC
NA	TRBV14	NA	TRBJ1-3	CASSQELSGVGNTIYF	TGTGCCAGCAGCCAAGAATTATCAGGGGTTGGAAACACCATATATTTT
NA	TRBV7-2	TRBD2	TRBJ2-7	CASSLRAGDPYEQYF	TGTGCCAGCAGCTTAAGGGCGGGAGACCCCTACGAGCAGTACTTC
NA	TRBV28	TRBD2	TRBJ2-2	CASSLLRGTGGTSGGAAGELFF	TGTGCCAGCAGTTTACTCCGCGGGACAGGCGGGACTAGCGGGGGGGCCGCCGGGGAGCTGTTTTTT
NA	TRBV2	TRBD1	TRBJ2-7	CASRQGQGQFYEQYF	TGTGCCAGCAGGCAGGGACAGGGTCAATTTTACGAGCAGTACTTC
NA	TRBV13	TRBD2	TRBJ2-1	CASSLNLNIAGEQFF	TGTGCCAGCAGCCTCAACTTAAATATAGCGGGGGAGCAGTTCTTC